This T cell receptor (beta chain) was identified during a study of cytomegalovirus exposure and HLA in healthy donors. Findings and caveats of the study: The records held CMV serostatus as the only immune exposure information. Some V segments could not be told apart, so they were left out, TRBV6-2 and TRBV6-3 among them. TCR beta V- and J-gene trimming was later associated with a missense DCLRE1C variant.

13 Jbeta primers and 60 Vbeta primers were used for the PCR. The assay was immunoSEQ multiplex PCR, and TCRdb's table has in-frame clones only and misses some. The table for this sample gives under 65,000 clones. This CDR3 spans 14 amino acids. Germline V lookup: CDR1 SGHRS, CDR2 YFSETQ. Trimming removed 2 bases from V and 1 base from J, with 10 bases in between. Regarding this clone: Its antigen is currently unknown.

The receptor comes from a woman in her thirties or forties in good health and CMV-seronegative. The rearrangement uses TRBV5-1 and TRBJ2-7, with D possibly TRBD1 on 5 matching bases. Sequencing used PBMCs. CDR3 amino acids: CASSLQVPSYEQYF. The CDR3 nucleotides read TGCGCCAGCAGCTTACAGGTTCCTTCCTACGAGCAGTACTTC. Filled out from reference TRBV5-1 and TRBJ2-7, the complete variable domain reads KAGVTQTPRYLIKTRGQQVTLSCSPISGHRSVSWYQQTPGQGLQFLFEYFSETQRNKGNFPGRFSGRQFSNSRSEMNVSTLELGDSALYLCASSLQVPSYEQYFGPGTRLTVT.